The rows below give T cell receptor beta chains drawn from one sample of a study of cytomegalovirus exposure and HLA in healthy donors. Libraries were prepared by immunoSEQ multiplex PCR; TCRdb keeps only in-frame clonotypes and omits some of them. The sample contains some 170,000 clones, around nine tenths of which appear only once. Sequenced material: PBMCs. Source of these receptors: a woman aged 30 to 39 in good health and CMV-seronegative. Each CDR3 is given without its conserved first and last residue. A D gene is named only where the DNA matches it firmly. Size values are once, few and many counts, or a class for expanded clones, and some rows have none.

ASSFIAGGVTDTQY,TRBJ2-3,TRBD2,TRBV5-1,.
ASSIGAGVRETQY,TRBJ2-5,.,TRBV19,.
AWSVGGSSETQY,TRBJ2-5,.,TRBV30,.
ASTGTGLEQY,TRBJ2-7,TRBD1,TRBV6-1,few
ASSPVGAAEANGYT,TRBJ1-2,.,TRBV5-6,few
ASPCLTGMYEQY,TRBJ2-7,TRBD1,TRBV10-1,.
ASSLDVGATDTQY,TRBJ2-3,.,TRBV5-1,once
ASSHGTEGRRLDPDTQY,TRBJ2-3,TRBD1,TRBV7-2,.
AALAGPNYNEQF,TRBJ2-1,.,TRBV7-9,.
ASSLGRSSGEQF,TRBJ2-1,TRBD2,TRBV7-9,.
ASSLSQASGYT,TRBJ1-2,.,TRBV27,.